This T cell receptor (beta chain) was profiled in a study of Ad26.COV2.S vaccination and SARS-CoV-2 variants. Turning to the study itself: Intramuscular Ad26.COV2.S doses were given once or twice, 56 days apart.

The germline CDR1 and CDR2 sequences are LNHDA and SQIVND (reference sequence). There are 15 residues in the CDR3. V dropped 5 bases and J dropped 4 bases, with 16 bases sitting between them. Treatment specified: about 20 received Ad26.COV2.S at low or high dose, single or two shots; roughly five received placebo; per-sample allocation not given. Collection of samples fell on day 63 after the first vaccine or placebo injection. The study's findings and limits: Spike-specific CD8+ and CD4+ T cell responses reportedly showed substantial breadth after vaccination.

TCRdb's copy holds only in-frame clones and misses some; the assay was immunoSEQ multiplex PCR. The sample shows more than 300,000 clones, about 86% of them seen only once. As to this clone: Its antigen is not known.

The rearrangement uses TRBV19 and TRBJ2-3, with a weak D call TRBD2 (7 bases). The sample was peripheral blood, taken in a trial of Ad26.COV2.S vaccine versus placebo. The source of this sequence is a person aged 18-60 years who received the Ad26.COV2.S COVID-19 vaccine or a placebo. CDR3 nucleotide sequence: TGTGCCAGTAGTTACGGGGGGCGAGGGGCAGATACGCAGTATTTT. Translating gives CASSYGGRGADTQYF.